The 17 T cell receptor beta chains given below trace back to one sample, sequenced in a study of T cell responses to AZD1222 COVID-19 vaccine. The method was immunoSEQ multiplex PCR; TCRdb's version includes in-frame clones alone and lacks a portion of them. The sample carries 150,000 to 200,000 clones, about 92% recorded once. The sample here was peripheral blood, taken 28 days after the second AZD1222 dose. These receptors were collected from an adult who received the AZD1222 COVID-19 vaccine.

The CDR3 nucleotides are TGTGCCAGCAGCTTGGGCGGTACCAAATACAATGAGCAGTTCTTC. Residues: CASSLGGTKYNEQFF. This chain links TRBV7-6 with TRBJ2-1; no firm D call. Germline V gene lookup returns CDR1 SGHVS and CDR2 FNYEAQ. The V and J ends lost 3 bases and 4 bases respectively, with 13 bases between them. The length of the CDR3 is 15 residues.

The chain combines TRBV27 with TRBJ1-1; D is ambiguous. Deletions cut 2 bases from V and 0 bases from J, with 7 bases between. CDR3 length equals 14 residues. The germline V gene has CDR1 MNHEY and CDR2 SMNVEV (reference sequence). The CDR3 nucleotides read TGTGCCAGCAGTTTAGGATATTTGAACACTGAAGCTTTCTTT. It specifies CASSLGYLNTEAFF.

The rearrangement links TRBV29-1 to TRBJ1-1; D is possibly TRBD1 (6 bases). Trimming shortened V by 6 bases and J by 1 base, and 15 bases separated the two germline ends. The germline V gene encodes CDR1 SQVTM and CDR2 ANQGSEA. This CDR3 comprises 14 residues. The CDR3 sequence: CSVRERGANTEAFF. The CDR3 DNA is TGCAGCGTCAGAGAGCGGGGGGCGAACACTGAAGCTTTCTTT.

Only one count was recorded for this clone. The J gene is TRBJ1-3, the V gene TRBV7-2, with a tentative D call TRBD1 (6 bases). The CDR3 runs to 16 residues. Germline CDR1 and CDR2: SGHTA and FQGNSA. V lost 0 bases to trimming and J lost 0 bases, with 9 bases between them. The CDR3 loop is CASSLATGSSGNTIYF. The CDR3 region has the DNA TGTGCCAGCAGCTTAGCTACAGGGAGCTCTGGAAACACCATATATTTT.

The V gene is TRBV6-5, the J gene TRBJ1-2; a weak D match, TRBD1 (5 bases). CDR1 and CDR2 from the germline V gene are MNHEY and SVGAGI. The CDR3 covers 15 residues. The V end was cut by 2 bases, the J end by 5 bases, with 15 bases between. The CDR3 is CASSYDGPGSYGYTF. The CDR3 DNA reads as TGTGCCAGCAGTTACGACGGGCCAGGGAGTTATGGCTACACCTTC.

The chain has TRBV21-1 and TRBJ2-7. TRBV21-1 is tagged as a pseudogene. This CDR3 has 12 residues. The CDR3 loop reads CASSRPPYEQYF. For the CDR3, the DNA is TGTGCCAGCAGCAGACCACCCTACGAGCAGTACTTC.

The rearrangement links TRBV5-1 to TRBJ1-1; 11 bases agree with TRBD1. V lost 3 bases to trimming and J lost 4 bases; unmatched junction nucleotides: 5. Germline loops: CDR1 SGHRS, CDR2 YFSETQ. The CDR3 runs 15 residues. The CDR3 loop reads CASSWAGQGGTEAFF. Here the CDR3 DNA reads TGCGCCAGCAGCTGGGCGGGACAGGGGGGCACTGAAGCTTTCTTT.

This sequence joins TRBV18 and TRBJ2-1, with 10 bases aligning to TRBD2. The CDR3 is 16 residues long. V shed 4 bases, J shed 4 bases, and the junction held 7 bases outside the gene matches. Germline assignment: CDR1 KGHSH and CDR2 LQKENI. In nucleotides, the CDR3 is TGTGCCAGCTCACTCTATCTAGCGGGAGCATACAATGAGCAGTTCTTC. Amino acids: CASSLYLAGAYNEQFF.

The rearrangement uses TRBV30 and TRBJ2-5; D unresolved. With 4 bases removed from V and 5 bases from J, the gap between germline ends came to 8 bases. Germline V gene sequence: CDR1 GTSNPN, CDR2 SVGIG (reference sequence). This CDR3 is 11 amino acids long. The DNA of the CDR3 is TGTGCCTGGACTCTCAGGGAGACCCAGTACTTC. Its protein is CAWTLRETQYF.

The chain links TRBV5-1 to TRBJ1-2; 7 bases fit TRBD1. The J segment lost 2 bases and the V segment lost 4 bases, leaving 5 bases of the junction unmatched. CDR1 is SGHRS and CDR2 is YFSETQ in the germline V gene. The CDR3 length is 14 residues. This CDR3 reads CASSERGPNYGYTF. DNA of the CDR3: TGCGCCAGCAGCGAAAGGGGGCCCAACTATGGCTACACCTTC. The full variable domain, in which reference TRBV5-1 and TRBJ1-2 provide the parts outside the CDR3, is KAGVTQTPRYLIKTRGQQVTLSCSPISGHRSVSWYQQTPGQGLQFLFEYFSETQRNKGNFPGRFSGRQFSNSRSEMNVSTLELGDSALYLCASSERGPNYGYTFGSGTRLTVV.

The chain joins TRBV7-8 to TRBJ2-3; TRBD2 agrees at 11 bases. The CDR3 runs to 14 residues. With V trimmed by 4 bases and J by 8 bases, 5 bases remained unmatched. Per the germline V gene, CDR1 is SGHVS and CDR2 is FQNEAQ. As DNA, the CDR3 is TGTGCCAGCAGCTCGCCGACTAGCGGGGCTACGCAGTATTTT. It codes for CASSSPTSGATQYF.

Points on this clone: A read error may account for a junction end that differs from germline. The chain employs TRBV28 and TRBJ1-5; TRBD1 is a possible D gene (6 bases). The germline CDR1 and CDR2 sequences are MDHEN and SYDVKM. This CDR3 is 19 amino acids long. The DNA of the CDR3 is TGTGCCAGCTGTTTAGGGGGGGAAGGACGATTCAGCGGCAATCAGCCCCAGCATTTT. Encoded protein: CASCLGGEGRFSGNQPQHF.

The V and J genes are TRBV29-1 and TRBJ2-3, with D hard to call. The CDR3 consists of 13 residues. The germline V gene encodes CDR1 SQVTM and CDR2 ANQGSEA. The germline V and J ends were trimmed by 1 base and 1 base, with 6 bases remaining between them. The CDR3 bases are TGCAGCGTTGAAGGCCCTCGCACAGATACGCAGTATTTT. Translating it yields CSVEGPRTDTQYF.

The rearrangement uses TRBV9 and TRBJ1-1, with 10 bases matching TRBD1. V was pared by 3 bases and J by 4 bases, with 3 bases of the junction left unmatched. The CDR3 has 14 residues. CDR1 and CDR2 (germline): SGDLS, YYNGEE. CDR3 protein: CASSARQGATEAFF. As DNA, the CDR3 is TGTGCCAGCAGCGCTCGACAGGGGGCCACTGAAGCTTTCTTT.

The chain recombines TRBV5-1 with TRBJ1-2, with 7 nucleotides matching TRBD1. Germline values: CDR1 SGHRS, CDR2 YFSETQ. J lost 7 bases, V lost 4 bases, and 7 bases had no gene match. The CDR3 runs 13 residues. CDR3 DNA sequence: TGCGCCAGCAGCCTTGACAGGGACGGTGGCTACACCTTC. Translated: CASSLDRDGGYTF.

The chain carries TRBV7-9 and TRBJ1-3; D ambiguous. The ends were cut back, 5 bases at V and 8 bases at J, with 13 bases in the middle. CDR3 size: 13 residues. CDR1 SEHNR and CDR2 FQNEAQ come from the germline V gene (reference sequence). DNA of the CDR3: TGTGCCAGCAGCCCTCTGGGGAGGGACACCATATATTTT. Translated, it gives CASSPLGRDTIYF.

The V and J genes are TRBV7-9 and TRBJ1-5; D call uncertain. Per the germline V gene, CDR1 is SEHNR and CDR2 is FQNEAQ (reference sequence). This CDR3 has 14 amino acids. The V end was cut by 7 bases, the J end by 1 base, with 11 bases between. The CDR3 reads CASTMGGSNQPQHF. CDR3 in DNA: TGTGCCAGCACTATGGGAGGGAGCAATCAGCCCCAGCATTTT.